This passage covers 9 T cell receptor beta chains from one sample sequenced in a study of OX40 agonist ivuxolimab in advanced cancers. Repertoires were generated with immunoSEQ multiplex PCR, while TCRdb's copy carries only in-frame clones and drops some. The sample records 80,000 or so clones, 85% to 95% being singletons. This material consisted of CD4+ or CD8+ T cells sorted from blood, taken in a trial of the OX40 agonist ivuxolimab. Receptor source: an adult with an advanced solid tumor such as melanoma, head and neck, liver or kidney cancer.

This clone was seen a few times. The J gene is TRBJ1-6, the V gene TRBV28; perhaps TRBD1 as D (6 bases). Per germline, CDR1 MDHEN and CDR2 SYDVKM. The CDR3 loop spans 15 amino acids. The ends were cut back, 5 bases at V and 2 bases at J, with 10 bases in the middle. The CDR3 DNA reads as TGTGCCAGCAGTCAACAGGGCGCCTATAATTCACCCCTCCACTTT. It specifies CASSQQGAYNSPLHF.

This rearrangement joins TRBV7-2 to TRBJ2-1, with TRBD2 matching over 16 bases. Trimming took 2 bases from V and 7 from J; bases not matched to a gene: 11. Germline lookup yields CDR1 SGHTA and CDR2 FQGNSA. CDR3 length: 19 residues. The CDR3 coding sequence is TGTGCCAGCAGCTTACGACCGGGACTAGCGGGAGGGCCGCGGAATGAGCAGTTCTTC. It encodes CASSLRPGLAGGPRNEQFF.

The chain recombines TRBV19 with TRBJ1-2, with D perhaps matching TRBD1 (6 bases). The CDR3 totals 17 residues. V was cut by 7 bases and J by 1 base, with 22 bases left in between. Germline assignment: CDR1 LNHDA and CDR2 SQIVND (reference sequence). CDR3 in amino acids: CASTETGTPGFNYGYTF. In DNA, the CDR3 is TGTGCCAGTACCGAAACCGGGACACCGGGATTTAACTATGGCTACACCTTC.

This clone was detected only a few times. V and J are TRBV29-1 and TRBJ2-3; a possible D gene is TRBD1 (6 bases). Germline-derived CDR1 and CDR2 are SQVTM and ANQGSEA. The CDR3 is made up of 12 amino acids. Trimming pared 2 bases from V and 8 bases from J, leaving 11 bases between. The CDR3 nucleotides are TGCAGCGTTGAATCAGGGGTTGGTACGCAGTATTTT. Protein: CSVESGVGTQYF.

The chain joins TRBV4-2 to TRBJ1-5; the match to TRBD1 covers 8 bases. The CDR3 totals 18 residues. Trimming took 1 base from V and 0 from J; bases not matched to a gene: 8. Germline V gene lookup returns CDR1 LGHNA and CDR2 YNFKEQ. The CDR3 protein is CASSQAGTGVYSNQPQHF. CDR3 coding DNA: TGTGCCAGCAGCCAAGCCGGGACAGGAGTTTATAGCAATCAGCCCCAGCATTTT.

The rearrangement joins TRBV19 to TRBJ1-1; 8 bases match TRBD1. The ends lost 10 bases at V and 0 bases at J; junction bases unmatched: 10. The CDR3 extends over 15 amino acids. Per the germline V gene, CDR1 is LNHDA and CDR2 is SQIVND (reference sequence). This CDR3 is CAIPQGAHMNTEAFF. The CDR3 DNA is TGTGCCATCCCCCAGGGGGCCCACATGAACACTGAAGCTTTCTTT.

The chain combines TRBV27 with TRBJ1-2; no clear D gene. The V gene lost 0 bases and the J gene lost 6 bases, with 11 bases spanning the gap. This CDR3 is 14 amino acids long. Germline-derived CDR1 and CDR2 are MNHEY and SMNVEV (reference sequence). The chain's CDR3 is CASSLSLGHHGYTF. Here the CDR3 DNA reads TGTGCCAGCAGTTTATCGTTAGGTCACCATGGCTACACCTTC.

This clone was counted a single time. The gene calls are TRBV4-2 and TRBJ2-1; 11 nucleotides align to TRBD2. Germline V CDR1 and CDR2: LGHNA, YNFKEQ. Trimming cost V 3 bases and J 4 bases; bases outside gene matches: 2. The CDR3 totals 15 residues. CDR3 DNA: TGTGCCAGCAGCCATAGGACTAGCGGGTACAATGAGCAGTTCTTC. This translates into CASSHRTSGYNEQFF.

The V and J genes are TRBV7-8 and TRBJ1-1; D remains unclear. Germline assignment: CDR1 SGHVS and CDR2 FQNEAQ. V lost 3 bases to trimming and J lost 3 bases, with 8 bases between them. This CDR3 is 13 amino acids long. The CDR3 sequence is CASSFRSDTEAFF. In nucleotides, the CDR3 is TGTGCCAGCAGCTTTAGGTCTGACACTGAAGCTTTCTTT.